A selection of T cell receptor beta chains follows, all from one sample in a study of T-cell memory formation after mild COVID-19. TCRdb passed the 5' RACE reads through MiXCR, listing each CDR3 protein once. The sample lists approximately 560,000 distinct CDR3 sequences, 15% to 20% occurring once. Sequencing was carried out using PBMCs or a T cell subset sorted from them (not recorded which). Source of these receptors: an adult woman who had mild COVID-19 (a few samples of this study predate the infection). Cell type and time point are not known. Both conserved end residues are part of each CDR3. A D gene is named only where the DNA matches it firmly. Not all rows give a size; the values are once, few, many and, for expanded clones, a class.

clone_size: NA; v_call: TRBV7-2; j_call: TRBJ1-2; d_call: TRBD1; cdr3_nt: TGTGCCAGCAGCCCCGCAGCCGCCAGGGGGCTGGGGGGCTACACCTTC; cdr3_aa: CASSPAAARGLGGYTF
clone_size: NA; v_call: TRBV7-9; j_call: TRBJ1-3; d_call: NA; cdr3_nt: TGTGCCAGCAGCTTCGAGGGGTCTGGAAACACCATATATTTT; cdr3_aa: CASSFEGSGNTIYF
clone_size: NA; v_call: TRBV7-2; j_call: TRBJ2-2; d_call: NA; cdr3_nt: TGTGCCAGCAGCACACTTACCGGGGAGCTGTTTTTT; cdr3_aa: CASSTLTGELFF
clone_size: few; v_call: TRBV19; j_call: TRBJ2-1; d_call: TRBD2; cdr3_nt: TGTGCCAGTAGTACCCTAGCGGGGGGTTACAATGAGCAGTTCTTC; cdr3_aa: CASSTLAGGYNEQFF
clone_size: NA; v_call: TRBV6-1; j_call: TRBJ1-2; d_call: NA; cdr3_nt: TGTGCCAGCCGTTCTGGGGACTATGGCTACACCTTC; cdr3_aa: CASRSGDYGYTF
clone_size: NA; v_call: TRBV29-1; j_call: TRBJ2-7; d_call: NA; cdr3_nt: TGCAGCGTTGGTATCGTCGGGCCCTCCTACGAGCAGTACTTC; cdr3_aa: CSVGIVGPSYEQYF
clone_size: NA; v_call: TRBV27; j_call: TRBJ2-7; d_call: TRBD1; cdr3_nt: TGTGCCAGCAGTGCAACCGGGACAGGGTACAACGAGCAGTACTTC; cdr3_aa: CASSATGTGYNEQYF
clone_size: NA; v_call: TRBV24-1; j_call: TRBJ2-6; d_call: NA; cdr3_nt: TGTGCCACCGGGGTCGACAAGGCTGGGGCCAACGTCCTGACTTTC; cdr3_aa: CATGVDKAGANVLTF
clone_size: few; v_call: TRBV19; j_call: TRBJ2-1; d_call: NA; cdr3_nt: TGTGCCAGTAGTAGCGGGAAAGGCGATGAGCAGTTCTTC; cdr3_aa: CASSSGKGDEQFF
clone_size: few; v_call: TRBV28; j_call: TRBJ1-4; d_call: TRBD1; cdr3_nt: TGTGCCAGCAGAACGGACAGGGGTGGTGAAAAACTGTTTTTT; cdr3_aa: CASRTDRGGEKLFF
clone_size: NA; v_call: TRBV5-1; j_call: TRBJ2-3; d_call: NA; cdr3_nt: TGCGCCAGCAAACAAATACAGGGAAGCACAGATACGCAGTATTTT; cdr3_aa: CASKQIQGSTDTQYF
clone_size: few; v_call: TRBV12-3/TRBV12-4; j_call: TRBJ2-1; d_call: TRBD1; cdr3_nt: TGTGCCAGCAGGGCGGGACAGGACAATGAGCAGTTCTTC; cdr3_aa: CASRAGQDNEQFF
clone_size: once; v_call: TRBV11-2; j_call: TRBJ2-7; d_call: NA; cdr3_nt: TGTGCCAGCAGCGAACCGGGGGTGTACGAGCAGTACTTC; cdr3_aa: CASSEPGVYEQYF
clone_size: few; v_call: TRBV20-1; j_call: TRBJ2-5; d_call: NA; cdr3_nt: TGCAGTGCTACCAGAGAGCAAGAGACCCAGTACTTC; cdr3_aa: CSATREQETQYF
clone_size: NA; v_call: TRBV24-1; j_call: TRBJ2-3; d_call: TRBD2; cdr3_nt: TGTGCCACCAGTGATCCTCGCGGGAGGGTGGATACGCAGTATTTT; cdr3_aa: CATSDPRGRVDTQYF
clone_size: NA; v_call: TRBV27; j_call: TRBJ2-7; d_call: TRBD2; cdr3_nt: TGTGCCAGCAGTTTGTTGGCGACTAGCGGGAGTATCCACGAGCAGTACTTC; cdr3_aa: CASSLLATSGSIHEQYF
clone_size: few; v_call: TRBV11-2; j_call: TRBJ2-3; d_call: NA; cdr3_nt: TGTGCCAGCAGCTTCAACCGACACACCGGGGATACGCAGTATTTT; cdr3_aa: CASSFNRHTGDTQYF
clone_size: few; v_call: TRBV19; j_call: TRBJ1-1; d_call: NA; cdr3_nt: TGTGCCAGTAGTATAGGACAGATTGAAGCTTTCTTT; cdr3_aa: CASSIGQIEAFF
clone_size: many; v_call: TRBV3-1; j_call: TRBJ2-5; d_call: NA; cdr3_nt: TGTGCCAGCAGCCTATGGAACAGGGAAGAGACCCAGTACTTC; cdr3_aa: CASSLWNREETQYF
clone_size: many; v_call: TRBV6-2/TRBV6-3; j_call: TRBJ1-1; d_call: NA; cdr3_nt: TGTGCCAGCGTCCAACGGGGAAACACTGAAGCTTTCTTT; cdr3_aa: CASVQRGNTEAFF
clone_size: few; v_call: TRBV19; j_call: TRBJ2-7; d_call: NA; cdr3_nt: TGTGCCAGTAGCCCATCCCCCTCGAACGAGCAGTACTTC; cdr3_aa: CASSPSPSNEQYF
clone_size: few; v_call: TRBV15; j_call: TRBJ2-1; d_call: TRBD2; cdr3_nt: TGTGCCACCAGCAGAGATTGGGGTAGCGGGAGCTTCAGCAATGAGCAGTTCTTC; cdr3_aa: CATSRDWGSGSFSNEQFF
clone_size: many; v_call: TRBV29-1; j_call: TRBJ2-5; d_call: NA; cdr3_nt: TGCAGCGTTGAATCGGGGGTCCAAGAGACCCAGTACTTC; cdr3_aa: CSVESGVQETQYF
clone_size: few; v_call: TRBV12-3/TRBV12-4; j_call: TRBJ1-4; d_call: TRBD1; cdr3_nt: TGTGCCAGCAGTCGGACAGGGTTTCGTGAAAAACTGTTTTTT; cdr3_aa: CASSRTGFREKLFF
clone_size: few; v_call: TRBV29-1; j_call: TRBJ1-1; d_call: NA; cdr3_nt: TGCAGCGTTGAAGAGGGGGGGAGGAACACTGAAGCTTTCTTT; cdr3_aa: CSVEEGGRNTEAFF
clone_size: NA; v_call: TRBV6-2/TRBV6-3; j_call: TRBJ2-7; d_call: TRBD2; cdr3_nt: TGTGCCAGCAGTTATTCCGGAGCGGGAGGGCGCGAGCAGTACTTC; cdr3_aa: CASSYSGAGGREQYF
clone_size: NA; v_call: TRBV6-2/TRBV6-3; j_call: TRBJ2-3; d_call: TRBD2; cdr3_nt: TGTGCCAGCATCCCGCGGGGGGTTATAGATACGCAGTATTTT; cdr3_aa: CASIPRGVIDTQYF
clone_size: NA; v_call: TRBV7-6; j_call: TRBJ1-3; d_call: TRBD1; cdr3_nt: TGTGCCAGCAGCTTCTTGGACAGGCCCTCTGGAAACACCATATATTTT; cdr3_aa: CASSFLDRPSGNTIYF
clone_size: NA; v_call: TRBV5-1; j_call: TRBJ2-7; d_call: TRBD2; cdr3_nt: TGCGCCAGCAGCTTGGCCCTAGCGGGGGGGAACGAGCAGTACTTC; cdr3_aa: CASSLALAGGNEQYF
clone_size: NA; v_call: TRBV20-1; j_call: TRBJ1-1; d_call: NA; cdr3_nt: TGCAGTGCTGGATGGGTCATGAACACTGAAGCTTTCTTT; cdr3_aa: CSAGWVMNTEAFF
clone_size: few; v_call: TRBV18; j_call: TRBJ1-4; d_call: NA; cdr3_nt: TGTGCCAGCTCAGTCGGAGCTCCACCTGGGGAAAAACTGTTTTTT; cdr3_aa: CASSVGAPPGEKLFF
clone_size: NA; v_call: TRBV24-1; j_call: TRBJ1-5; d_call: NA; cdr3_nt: TGTGCCACCAGTGAGGGGGGGCCCCAGCATTTT; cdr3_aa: CATSEGGPQHF
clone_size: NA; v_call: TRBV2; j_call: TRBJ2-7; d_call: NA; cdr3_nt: TGTGCCAGCAGTGAAGGGGCGGAATCCTACGAGCAGTACTTC; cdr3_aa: CASSEGAESYEQYF
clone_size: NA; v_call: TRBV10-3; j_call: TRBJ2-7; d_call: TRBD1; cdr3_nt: TGTGCCATCAGTGACGGACAGGAGTCCTACGAGCAGTACTTC; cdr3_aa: CAISDGQESYEQYF
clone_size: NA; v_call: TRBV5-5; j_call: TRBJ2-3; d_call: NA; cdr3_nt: TGTGCCAGCAGCTTGGCCGGGCGGGGGCCAGATACGCAGTATTTT; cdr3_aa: CASSLAGRGPDTQYF
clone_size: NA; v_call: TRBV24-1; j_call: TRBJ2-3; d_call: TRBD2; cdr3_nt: TGTGCCACCAGTGATTCGAGCGGGAGGGCCGGAGATACGCAGTATTTT; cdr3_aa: CATSDSSGRAGDTQYF
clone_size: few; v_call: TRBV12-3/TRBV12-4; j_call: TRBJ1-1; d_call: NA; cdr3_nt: TGTGCCAGCAGGGATCCGGGACGAGGAAACACTGAAGCTTTCTTT; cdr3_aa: CASRDPGRGNTEAFF
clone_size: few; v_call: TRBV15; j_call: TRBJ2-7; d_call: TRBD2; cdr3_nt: TGTGCCACCAGCAGAGACCCGGCTAGCGGGGGTCTGTACGAGCAGTACTTC; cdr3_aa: CATSRDPASGGLYEQYF
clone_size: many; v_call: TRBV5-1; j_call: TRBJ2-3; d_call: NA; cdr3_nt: TGCGCCAGCAGCTGGTGGCTAGCCGACACAGATACGCAGTATTTT; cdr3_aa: CASSWWLADTDTQYF
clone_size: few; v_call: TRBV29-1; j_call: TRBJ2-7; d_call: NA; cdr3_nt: TGCAGCGGCCGTGGGGGCCCGGGCGGCGAGCAGTACTTC; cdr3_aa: CSGRGGPGGEQYF
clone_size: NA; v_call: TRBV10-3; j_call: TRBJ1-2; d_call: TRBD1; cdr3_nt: TGTGCCATCAGCGGACAGGGGTACCCTCTGGGCTACACCTTC; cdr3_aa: CAISGQGYPLGYTF
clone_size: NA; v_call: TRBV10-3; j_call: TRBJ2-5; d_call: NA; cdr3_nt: TGTGCCATCAGTACAACAGAAGGGACGCGAGAGACCCAGTACTTC; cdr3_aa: CAISTTEGTRETQYF
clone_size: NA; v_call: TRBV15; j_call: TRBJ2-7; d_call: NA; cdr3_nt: TGTGCCACCAGCAGAGAAGCAGGGTACTACGAGCAGTACTTC; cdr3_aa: CATSREAGYYEQYF
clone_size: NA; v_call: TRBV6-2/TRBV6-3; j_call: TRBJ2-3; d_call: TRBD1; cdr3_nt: TGTGCCAGCAGGCGACAGGGAGTGTTGGACACAGATACGCAGTATTTT; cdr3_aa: CASRRQGVLDTDTQYF
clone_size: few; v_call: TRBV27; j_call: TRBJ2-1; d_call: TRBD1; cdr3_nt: TGTGCCAGCAATGTTAGACAGGGCCCCTACAATGAGCAGTTCTTC; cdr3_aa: CASNVRQGPYNEQFF
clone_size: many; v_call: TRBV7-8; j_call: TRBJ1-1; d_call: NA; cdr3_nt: TGTGCCAGCAGCTTAGTCGGGGGGCAGGAAGCTTTCTTT; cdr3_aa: CASSLVGGQEAFF
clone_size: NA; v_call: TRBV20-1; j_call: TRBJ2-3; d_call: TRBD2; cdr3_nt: TGCAGTGCTAGTATAGCGGGAGCGCCAGATACGCAGTATTTT; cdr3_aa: CSASIAGAPDTQYF
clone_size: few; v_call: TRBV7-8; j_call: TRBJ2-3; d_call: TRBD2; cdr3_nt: TGTGCCAGCAGCTTAGCACTAGCGGGGGGGAGGTCCTCCCGGATAGATCATACGCAGTATTTT; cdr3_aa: CASSLALAGGRSSRIDHTQYF
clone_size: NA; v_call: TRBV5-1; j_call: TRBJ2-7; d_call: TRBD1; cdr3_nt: TGCGCCAGCAGCTTGGGGCCTCGGGACAGGGGCAGCGAGCAGTACTTC; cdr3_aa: CASSLGPRDRGSEQYF
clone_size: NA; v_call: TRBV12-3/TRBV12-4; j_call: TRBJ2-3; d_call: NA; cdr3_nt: TGTGCCAGCACCCCTCTTTCGGGCCCTTTCTCCACAGATACGCAGTATTTT; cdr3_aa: CASTPLSGPFSTDTQYF